These T cell receptor beta chains were read from a single sample in a study of shared clonotypes between healthy human individuals. The repertoire was sequenced with immunoSEQ multiplex PCR; TCRdb's copy has only in-frame clones and lacks some. Of 2 million to 3 million clones listed, around nine tenths are singletons. The sample taken for sequencing was naive CD4+ T cells sorted from blood. The source of these receptors is a young man in good health. CDR3s include the opening cysteine and the closing phenylalanine or tryptophan. Fields, in order: clone size, D gene, V gene, J gene, CDR3 length, CDR3 DNA, CDR3 protein. D genes are given only for firm matches. Not all rows give a size; the values are once, few, many and, for expanded clones, a class.

few,TRBD1,TRBV11-2,TRBJ1-5,15,TGTGCCAGCAGCCCTCGGACAGGGAGCAATCAGCCCCAGCATTTT,CASSPRTGSNQPQHF
NA,NA,TRBV7-2,TRBJ1-1,13,TGTGCCAGCAGCCTGGGGGGGGGCACTGAAGCTTTCTTT,CASSLGGGTEAFF
once,NA,TRBV9,TRBJ1-5,19,TGTGCCAGCAGCGTCACAATAGGATTCCGCGGCCCTAATCGTAGTCCCCAGCATTTT,CASSVTIGFRGPNRSPQHF
NA,TRBD1,TRBV5-1,TRBJ1-3,15,TGCGCCAGCAGCGTTGAGGGACAGGGGGGAAACACCATATATTTT,CASSVEGQGGNTIYF
once,NA,TRBV30,TRBJ2-1,11,TGTGCCTGGAGGGGGTCAAGGTGGCAGTTCTTC,CAWRGSRWQFF
NA,NA,TRBV27,TRBJ2-2,14,TGTGCCAGCAGTTGGGACGGGGAAACCGGGGAGCTGTTTTTT,CASSWDGETGELFF
NA,TRBD2,TRBV5-6,TRBJ2-1,15,TGTGCCAGCAGCGTAACTAGCGGCAGGACGTATGAGCAGTTCTTC,CASSVTSGRTYEQFF
NA,NA,TRBV7-2,TRBJ2-7,18,TGTGCCAGCAGCTTAGGGACGTTAAGTTGGGCGGGGTCCCACGAGCAGTACTTC,CASSLGTLSWAGSHEQYF
NA,NA,TRBV18,TRBJ2-7,14,TGTGCCAGCTCCCCCGGGACCCAAGTCTACGAGCAGTACTTC,CASSPGTQVYEQYF
NA,TRBD1,TRBV10-3,TRBJ1-1,14,TGTGCCATCAGTTTGACAGGGGCGAACACTGAAGCTTTCTTT,CAISLTGANTEAFF
NA,TRBD1,TRBV30,TRBJ1-1,13,TGTGCCTGGGTGGGACAGGGGAACACTGAAGCTTTCTTT,CAWVGQGNTEAFF
NA,NA,TRBV7-9,TRBJ2-7,15,TGTGCCAGCAGCCGAACAGGGGGGGACCTCTACGAGCAGTACTTC,CASSRTGGDLYEQYF
NA,TRBD2,TRBV9,TRBJ2-7,14,TGTGCCAGCAACCCTAGCGGGGGTGTCTACGAGCAGTACTTC,CASNPSGGVYEQYF
NA,NA,TRBV5-6,TRBJ2-7,13,TGTGCCAGCAGCTTGACAGCCTCCTACGAGCAGTACTTC,CASSLTASYEQYF
NA,NA,TRBV7-9,TRBJ2-5,14,TGTGCCAGCAGCGCTTCACTAGTCCAAGAGACCCAGTACTTC,CASSASLVQETQYF
NA,NA,TRBV29-1,TRBJ2-7,11,TGCAGCGTGTCCAGCTCCTACGAGCAGTACTTC,CSVSSSYEQYF
NA,NA,TRBV30,TRBJ2-3,13,TGTGCCACGGCTCAGAAGAGCACAGATACGCAGTATTTT,CATAQKSTDTQYF
NA,TRBD1,TRBV2,TRBJ2-5,13,TGTGCCAGCAGTGTGACAGGGCTCGGGGAGCAGTACTTC,CASSVTGLGEQYF
NA,NA,TRBV11-3,TRBJ2-1,14,TGTGCCAGCAGCTCCGAAAGGTCCTACAATGAGCAGTTCTTC,CASSSERSYNEQFF
NA,TRBD1,TRBV5-1,TRBJ1-3,13,TGCGCCACCGGGACAGGTGAAGGAAACACCATATATTTT,CATGTGEGNTIYF
NA,NA,TRBV18,TRBJ2-7,18,TGTGCCAGCTCACCAAATGGGATGAGTCAGGGACGATACTACGAGCAGTACTTC,CASSPNGMSQGRYYEQYF
NA,TRBD1,TRBV2,TRBJ2-1,12,TGTGCCAGCAGCGGACAGGGTAATGAGCAGTTCTTC,CASSGQGNEQFF